The 29 T cell receptor beta chains below were found in one sample sequenced in a study of shared clonotypes between healthy human individuals. Only in-frame clones appear in the TCRdb table, and some are missing; sequencing was by immunoSEQ multiplex PCR. The sample contains approximately 1,000,000 clones, around 78% of which appear only once. Sequenced input: memory CD4+ T cells from PBMCs. Indicated subset: CD45RA-negative fraction. All receptors derive from a man younger than 35 in good health. Some clones in this sample may be carry-over from other donors' samples.

The chain links TRBV6-5 to TRBJ2-5; D is undetermined. V was cut by 2 bases and J by 5 bases, with 9 bases left in between. The CDR3 is made up of 13 amino acids. Germline V gene sequence: CDR1 MNHEY, CDR2 SVGAGI. CDR3 residues: CASSYDPSETQYF. In DNA form, the CDR3 reads TGTGCCAGCAGTTACGACCCATCGGAGACCCAGTACTTC.

The chain is built from TRBV9 and TRBJ2-3; no clear D. Trimming left V 3 bases short and J 1 base short, with 12 bases between. This CDR3 comprises 15 residues. Germline V gene sequence: CDR1 SGDLS, CDR2 YYNGEE. The CDR3 loop is CASSESPVGTDTQYF. The CDR3, as DNA: TGTGCCAGCAGCGAGTCCCCCGTCGGCACAGATACGCAGTATTTT.

This chain links TRBV18 with TRBJ2-5; unclear D gene. Trimming stripped 4 bases from V and 5 bases from J, with 20 bases between. Germline-derived CDR1 and CDR2 are KGHSH and LQKENI. The CDR3 has 16 amino acids. The CDR3 is CASSLISNILRETQYF. The DNA of the CDR3 is TGTGCCAGCTCACTGATTTCAAACATCCTGCGGGAGACCCAGTACTTC.

The V gene is TRBV4-2, the J gene TRBJ1-4; no clear D gene. CDR3 length equals 18 residues. Trimming took 4 bases from V and 2 from J, leaving 20 bases between them. Germline V gene sequence: CDR1 LGHNA, CDR2 YNFKEQ. The CDR3 nucleotides read TGTGCCAGCAGCCGAACTGGACGGACCGTCGCGACTAATGAAAAACTGTTTTTT. Translating gives CASSRTGRTVATNEKLFF.

In its sample, this clone was seen many times. The V and J genes are TRBV7-2 and TRBJ2-3, with D unclear. Trimming took off 3 bases at V and 6 bases at J, with 13 bases between the two ends. CDR1 is SGHTA and CDR2 is FQGNSA in the germline V gene. The CDR3 totals 14 residues. The CDR3 protein is CASSFRQVRDTQYF. CDR3 in DNA: TGTGCCAGCAGCTTCCGGCAGGTCAGGGATACGCAGTATTTT.

This clone was detected only once. This chain links TRBV2 with TRBJ2-7; no clear D. Trimming took off 0 bases at V and 2 bases at J, with 14 bases between the two ends. The CDR3 is 16 amino acids. Germline CDR1 and CDR2: SNHLY and FYNNEI. CDR3 DNA: TGTGCCAGCAGTGAAGCTAATGAGGTTAGGACCTACGAGCAGTACTTC. Its protein is CASSEANEVRTYEQYF.

As to this clone: The sample has other DNA sequences that encode this CDR3 too. The rearrangement joins TRBV10-3 to TRBJ1-5; D not certain. The germline V gene encodes CDR1 ENHRY and CDR2 SYGVKD. This CDR3 is built from 12 residues. Trimming stripped 6 bases from V and 0 bases from J, with 3 bases between. The CDR3 protein is CAIRGSNQPQHF. Written as DNA, the CDR3 is TGTGCCATCAGGGGTAGCAATCAGCCCCAGCATTTT.

J is TRBJ1-1 and V is TRBV7-8; D gene ambiguous. Trimming took 5 bases from V and 1 from J, leaving 11 bases between them. Germline CDR1 reads SGHVS; CDR2 reads FQNEAQ. This CDR3 region has 14 residues. The CDR3 loop reads CASSAPPRNTEAFF. The CDR3 region has the DNA TGTGCCAGCAGCGCCCCCCCCAGGAACACTGAAGCTTTCTTT.

This chain uses TRBV9 with TRBJ1-2; perhaps TRBD1 as D (6 bases). Germline CDR1 and CDR2: SGDLS and YYNGEE. V was clipped by 0 bases and J by 10 bases, with 13 bases between them. This CDR3 has 13 amino acids. This CDR3 is CASSVGEGTIYTF. The CDR3 DNA sequence: TGTGCCAGCAGCGTAGGAGAAGGGACAATCTACACCTTC.

The genes are TRBV19 and TRBJ2-7, with D perhaps matching TRBD1 (5 bases). The CDR3 extends over 16 amino acids. V gave up 3 bases and J gave up 0 bases, with 15 bases separating them. Germline V lookup: CDR1 LNHDA, CDR2 SQIVND (reference sequence). The CDR3 coding sequence is TGTGCCAGTAGTATTCGGCAGGGCCCGAGCTCCTACGAGCAGTACTTC. Protein product: CASSIRQGPSSYEQYF.

The V gene is TRBV4-3, the J gene TRBJ2-7; TRBD1 aligns across 8 bases. Germline V CDR1 and CDR2: LGHNA, YSLEER. With 1 base clipped from V and 7 bases from J, the junction kept 9 bases outside the gene matches. The CDR3 is made up of 15 amino acids. The CDR3 DNA sequence: TGCGCCAGCAGCCAAGCCGGGACAGGACTCTCGGAGCAGTACTTC. Translated, it gives CASSQAGTGLSEQYF.

This sequence joins TRBV6-1 and TRBJ1-3; D is perhaps TRBD1 (5 bases). The V and J ends lost 11 bases and 2 bases respectively, with 16 bases between them. The CDR3 length is 14 residues. Germline values: CDR1 MNHNS, CDR2 SASEGT. DNA for the CDR3: TGTGCCGTTAAACCAGAAGGGGCTGGAAACACCATATATTTT. Translated: CAVKPEGAGNTIYF.

V and J are TRBV21-1 and TRBJ2-3; TRBD2 is the table's D call and was not checked against the DNA. TRBV21-1 is a documented pseudogene. The CDR3 contains 16 residues. The CDR3 DNA reads TGTGCCAGCAGCAGCGGGACGCGAGATAGCACAGATACGCAGTATTTT. Translation: CASSSGTRDSTDTQYF.

This clone was observed at least ten times. The chain uses TRBV5-1 and TRBJ2-7; D is uncertain. V lost 1 base, J lost 1 base, and 9 bases lay in between. CDR1 and CDR2 (germline): SGHRS, YFSETQ. CDR3 length: 14 residues. CDR3 protein: CASSLTVASYEQYF. CDR3 bases: TGCGCCAGCAGCTTGACAGTTGCGTCCTACGAGCAGTACTTC.

V and J are TRBV9 and TRBJ1-2; 7 bases agree with TRBD1. The germline V gene encodes CDR1 SGDLS and CDR2 YYNGEE. The CDR3 is made up of 14 amino acids. J gave up 7 bases and V 2 bases, and 8 bases lay outside the gene matches. The CDR3 protein is CASSVSQGVGGYTF. CDR3 DNA: TGTGCCAGCAGCGTTTCCCAGGGGGTGGGTGGCTACACCTTC. Based on the CDR3 plus reference TRBV9 and TRBJ1-2, the full variable domain is DSGVTQTPKHLITATGQRVTLRCSPRSGDLSVYWYQQSLDQGLQFLIQYYNGEERAKGNILERFSAQQFPDLHSELNLSSLELGDSALYFCASSVSQGVGGYTFGSGTRLTVV.

In the case of this clone: Distinct nucleotide sequences in the sample also encode this CDR3. The rearrangement links TRBV12-5 to TRBJ1-3, with TRBD1 matching over 9 bases. The CDR3 totals 16 residues. The germline V gene has CDR1 LGHNT and CDR2 FRNRAP. The V segment lost 1 base and the J segment 1 base; nucleotides outside the gene matches: 2. The DNA for the CDR3 is TGTGCTAGTGGTTTGGGACAGGGGGTTTCTGGAAACACCATATATTTT. Its protein product is CASGLGQGVSGNTIYF.

This clone has a handful of counts. The V gene is TRBV29-1, the J gene TRBJ2-5, with 10 bases identical to TRBD2. This CDR3 region has 16 residues. Germline CDR1 is SQVTM and CDR2 is ANQGSEA. The V and J ends lost 6 bases and 4 bases, in that order; junction bases with no gene match: 14. The CDR3 sequence: CSVQGGSSGSVETQYF. CDR3 bases: TGCAGCGTCCAAGGGGGGTCTAGCGGGAGTGTAGAGACCCAGTACTTC.

Notes on this clone: The junction shows a germline mismatch at one end, possibly a read error. The chain employs TRBV18 and TRBJ2-7, with D hard to call. This CDR3 has 13 residues. Germline CDR1 and CDR2: KGHSH and LQKENI. CDR3 loop: CASSPLLDEGLFF. The CDR3, as DNA: TGTGCCAGCTCACCATTACTCGATGAAGGCCTATTCTTC.

The rearrangement uses TRBV30 and TRBJ1-2; possibly TRBD1 for D (5 bases). The CDR3 totals 15 residues. Germline CDR1 GTSNPN, CDR2 SVGIG (reference sequence). Trimming pared 0 bases from V and 8 bases from J, leaving 19 bases between. CDR3 sequence: CAWSVLGGSDLGYTF. In DNA form, the CDR3 reads TGTGCCTGGAGTGTCCTCGGGGGATCAGACTTAGGCTACACCTTC.

V and J are TRBV7-2 and TRBJ1-2, with 12 bases lining up with TRBD1. The CDR3 runs to 14 residues. V was pared by 4 bases and J by 7 bases, with 4 bases of the junction left unmatched. Germline-derived CDR1 and CDR2 are SGHTA and FQGNSA. CDR3 nucleotide sequence: TGTGCCAGCAGCTCGGGACAGGGGGCGGGTGGCTACACCTTC. This sequence encodes CASSSGQGAGGYTF. The variable domain in full, completed from reference TRBV7-2 and TRBJ1-2, reads GAGVSQSPSNKVTEKGKDVELRCDPISGHTALYWYRQSLGQGLEFLIYFQGNSAPDKSGLPSDRFSAERTGGSVSTLTIQRTQQEDSAVYLCASSSGQGAGGYTFGSGTRLTVV.

In the case of this clone: This sample includes further DNA sequences coding for the same CDR3. The J gene is TRBJ2-3, the V gene TRBV18; D is ambiguous. Trimming pared 3 bases from V and 0 bases from J, leaving 4 bases between. From germline, CDR1 is KGHSH and CDR2 LQKENI. CDR3 length: 13 amino acids. The CDR3 reads CASSPPSTDTQYF. As DNA, the CDR3 is TGTGCCAGCTCACCTCCTAGCACAGATACGCAGTATTTT. Full variable domain (rest looked up from reference TRBV18 and TRBJ2-3): NAGVMQNPRHLVRRRGQEARLRCSPMKGHSHVYWYRQLPEEGLKFMVYLQKENIIDESGMPKERFSAEFPKEGPSILRIQQVVRGDSAAYFCASSPPSTDTQYFGPGTRLTVL.

CDR3 sequence (DNA): TGTGCATCCAGGGGGCAGTACCTCACCGGGGAGCTGTTTTTT. Translated, it gives CASRGQYLTGELFF. This chain links TRBV7-6 with TRBJ2-2; TRBD1 matches at 8 bases. The CDR3 covers 14 residues. From germline, CDR1 is SGHVS and CDR2 FNYEAQ.

The V and J genes are TRBV5-6 and TRBJ1-1, with D tentatively TRBD1 (6 bases). V was trimmed by 6 bases and J by 3 bases, leaving 18 bases between them. CDR1 SGHDT and CDR2 YYEEEE come from the germline V gene. The CDR3 extends over 15 amino acids. CDR3 nucleotide sequence: TGTGCCAGCACCACCCCCCAGGGGACTGACACTGAAGCTTTCTTT. Translated, it gives CASTTPQGTDTEAFF. Variable domain in full (rest from reference TRBV5-6 and TRBJ1-1): DAGVTQSPTHLIKTRGQQVTLRCSPKSGHDTVSWYQQALGQGPQFIFQYYEEEERQRGNFPDRFSGHQFPNYSSELNVNALLLGDSALYLCASTTPQGTDTEAFFGQGTRLTVV.

CDR3 amino acids: CASSLSDSLYSGNTIYF. CDR3 nucleotide sequence: TGTGCCAGCAGTTTAAGCGACAGTCTCTACTCTGGAAACACCATATATTTT. V gene TRBV28 combines with J gene TRBJ1-3; perhaps TRBD1 as D (5 bases). The CDR3 has 17 residues. CDR1 is MDHEN and CDR2 is SYDVKM in the germline V gene. Trimming removed 2 bases from V and 0 bases from J, with 14 bases in between.

The CDR3 here is CASSLDGSGFYEQFF. CDR3 bases: TGTGCCAGCAGCTTAGACGGGAGTGGTTTCTATGAGCAGTTCTTC. V usage is TRBV7-9 and J usage is TRBJ2-1, with a weak D call TRBD2 (6 bases). Trimming removed 1 base at V and 8 bases at J, with 15 bases between. The CDR3 contains 15 residues. Germline CDR1 and CDR2: SEHNR and FQNEAQ (reference sequence).

V usage is TRBV5-1 and J usage is TRBJ1-2; D not certain. CDR1 SGHRS and CDR2 YFSETQ come from the germline V gene. Trimming removed 4 bases from V and 4 bases from J, with 14 bases in between. The CDR3 covers 14 residues. This chain's CDR3 is CASSPGGRSYGYTF. DNA of the CDR3: TGCGCCAGCAGCCCAGGAGGTCGGAGCTATGGCTACACCTTC.

V and J are TRBV28 and TRBJ1-2; D ambiguous. There are 15 residues in the CDR3. V lost 5 bases to trimming and J lost 2 bases, with 15 bases between them. CDR1 and CDR2 (germline): MDHEN, SYDVKM. The CDR3 is CASSTDTASNYGYTF. CDR3 DNA: TGTGCCAGCAGTACCGATACAGCTTCAAACTATGGCTACACCTTC.

Notes on this clone: Other DNA sequences in the sample encode the same CDR3. The V gene is TRBV30, the J gene TRBJ1-2; D unresolved. Trimming left V 2 bases short and J 2 bases short, with 6 bases between. CDR3 length: 12 amino acids. CDR1 is GTSNPN, CDR2 SVGIG, per germline (reference sequence). This CDR3 is CAWSLQNYGYTF. CDR3 bases: TGTGCCTGGAGTTTACAAAACTATGGCTACACCTTC.

The chain couples TRBV9 to TRBJ2-1; 12 positions match TRBD2. CDR1 SGDLS and CDR2 YYNGEE come from the germline V gene. With 4 bases clipped from V and 7 bases from J, the junction kept 9 bases outside the gene matches. The CDR3 consists of 16 residues. The CDR3 here is CASSPRLAGALNEQFF. The CDR3 bases are TGTGCCAGCAGCCCCCGACTAGCGGGAGCCCTGAATGAGCAGTTCTTC.